Presented here are 26 T cell receptor gamma chains from one specimen sequenced in a study of γδ T cells in repeated Plasmodium falciparum infection. TCRdb re-called the multiplex PCR reads through CATT. The profile shows 25,000 to 35,000 gamma-chain clones, almost 1.5% of them singletons. Bulk repertoires came from Vgamma9/Vdelta2+ or Vdelta2-negative gammadelta T cells flow-sorted from PBMC. The specimen was gamma-delta T cells from blood. Source of these receptors: a pool of human donors (malaria-infected and uninfected, not separated).

Remarks on this clone: TCRdb has a much larger clone's protein, which differs at residue 9 from the translation of this DNA, likely because of a read error; what is shown is the protein translated from the DNA. V and J are TRGV9 and TRGJ1 or TRGJ2. TCRdb carries no J gene annotation; the J gene was assigned here by matching the DNA with germline. The CDR3 runs to 12 residues. Germline CDR1 GITISATS, CDR2 ISYDGTV (reference sequence). The CDR3 nucleotides are TGTGCCTTGTGGGAGCCGTATTATAGGAAACTCTTT. Amino acid sequence: CALWEPYYRKLF.

This clone was detected a few times. The TCRdb protein, from a much larger clone, departs from this DNA's translation at residues 3 and 6, likely by read error; the protein shown derives from the DNA. The chain is built from TRGV9 and TRGJP. The CDR3 spans 15 residues. The V gene's germline CDR1 is GITISATS and CDR2 ISYDGTV (reference sequence). CDR3 protein: CASWIRELGKKIKVF. CDR3 sequence (DNA): TGTGCCTCGTGGATACGAGAGTTGGGCAAAAAAATCAAGGTATTT.

For this clone: With only one base between it and a far larger clone, this is likely a read error. Different DNA sequences within this sample yield the same CDR3. The V call is TRGV9, the J call TRGJP. No J gene was available from TCRdb, and it was assigned here by a germline match of the DNA. The CDR3 totals 17 residues. The germline gives CDR1 GITISATS, CDR2 ISYDGTV (reference sequence). The CDR3 DNA follows: TGCGCCTTGTGGGACCGAATCAGAGAGTTGGGCAAAAAAATCAAGGTATTT. Translating gives CALWDRIRELGKKIKVF.

This clone showed up many times. A far bigger clonotype differs at one base, so this is likely a read error. Other DNA variants within this sample encode the same CDR3. V is TRGV9 and J is TRGJP. TCRdb carries no J gene annotation; the J gene was assigned here by matching the DNA with germline. CDR3 length equals 15 residues. Germline V gene sequence: CDR1 GITISATS, CDR2 ISYDGTV (reference sequence). CDR3 residues: CALWTEELGKKIKVF. The CDR3 DNA sequence: TGTGCCTTGTGGACAGAAGAGTTGGGCAAAAAGATCAAGGTATTT.

This clone was observed at least ten times. The protein given by TCRdb reflects a much larger clone and differs at residue 13 from this DNA's translation, likely from a read error; the protein shown is the DNA's translation. The gene calls are TRGV9 and TRGJP. CDR1 is GITISATS, CDR2 ISYDGTV, per germline (reference sequence). The CDR3 extends over 18 amino acids. CDR3 DNA: TGTGCCTTGTGGGAGGACAATAAGGGGGAGTTGGGCAGAAAAATCAAGGTATTT. It specifies CALWEDNKGELGRKIKVF.

Many counts were recorded for this clone. This DNA's translation differs at residue 12 from TCRdb's protein, which comes from a much larger clone; a read error is likely, and the protein shown is translated from the DNA. V gene TRGV9 was called; the J gene was not. The CDR3 totals 14 residues. Per the germline V gene, CDR1 is GITISATS and CDR2 is ISYDGTV (reference sequence). CDR3 sequence reads: CALWEVRGGWFMIF. CDR3 DNA sequence: TGTGCCTTGTGGGAGGTTCGGGGGGGTTGGTTCATGATATTT.

This clone was found many times. This likely traces to a read error, being one base from a far larger clone. This same CDR3 is encoded by further DNA sequences in the sample. The chain couples TRGV9 to TRGJ1 or TRGJ2. Here the J gene came from matching the DNA to germline, since TCRdb omits it. The CDR3 length is 13 residues. Germline V gene data show CDR1 as GITISATS and CDR2 as ISYDGTV (reference sequence). CDR3 bases: TGTGCCCTGTGGGAGGTGCGGTTTCATAAGAAACTCTTT. This sequence encodes CALWEVRFHKKLF.

This clone appeared many times. V and J are TRGV2 and TRGJP1. The CDR3 loop spans 17 amino acids. V gave up 0 bases and J gave up 5 bases; unmatched junction bases: 12. Germline CDR1 is EGSNGY and CDR2 is YDSYNSKV. DNA for the CDR3: TGTGCCACCTGGGACGGGCCGAAGTTGGAGACTGGTTGGTTCAAGATATTT. This gives the protein CATWDGPKLETGWFKIF.

This clone was detected ten times or more. The CDR3 DNA sequence: TGTGCCACCTGGGACTCCGGGTTTTATAAGAAACTCTTT. Translated, it gives CATWDSGFYKKLF. The chain carries TRGV4 and TRGJ1 or TRGJ2. In the absence of a J gene in TCRdb, the DNA was matched to germline to assign it here. Germline CDR1 EGSTGY, CDR2 YDSYTSSV. This CDR3 comprises 13 residues. V lost 4 bases and J lost 6; bases outside the gene matches: 9.

This clone was seen many times. TCRdb's protein for this DNA is that of a much larger clone and differs from the translation at residue 3, likely a read error; the protein shown is the DNA translation. The chain employs TRGV5 and TRGJ1 or TRGJ2. The J gene is not listed in TCRdb, so it was assigned here from a DNA match to germline. CDR1 VINAFY and CDR2 YDVSNSKD come from the germline V gene. The CDR3 runs 15 residues. In nucleotides, the CDR3 is TGTGCCGCCTGGGACAGGCTTTCGCGAGATTATAAGAAACTCTTT. This encodes CAAWDRLSRDYKKLF.

This clone was counted many times. TCRdb's protein, taken from a much larger clone, differs from this DNA's translation at residue 4, likely owing to a read error; the protein displayed comes from the DNA. This chain joins TRGV4 and TRGJ1 or TRGJ2. CDR3 length equals 11 residues. V was clipped by 10 bases and J by 3 bases; unmatched bases: 6. The germline V gene encodes CDR1 EGSTGY and CDR2 YDSYTSSV. The CDR3 DNA reads as TGTGCCACACTCCTTTATTATAAGAAACTCTTT. Protein product: CATLLYYKKLF.

This clone was recorded at least ten times. As DNA, the CDR3 is TGTGCCACCTGGGACAGTCCGAGGGATAGTAGTGATTGGATCAAGACGTTT. Its protein is CATWDSPRDSSDWIKTF. The V and J genes are TRGV1 and TRGJP2. TRGV1 is designated an ORF whose function remains uncertain. The ends lost 1 base at V and 0 bases at J; junction bases unmatched: 8. This CDR3 comprises 17 residues.

This clone was detected only a few times. This DNA's translation differs at residue 3 from TCRdb's protein, which comes from a much larger clone; a read error is likely, and the protein shown is translated from the DNA. J is TRGJ1 or TRGJ2 and V is TRGV9. Germline matching of the DNA provided the J gene here, since TCRdb leaves it blank. CDR3 length: 13 amino acids. Germline CDR1 reads GITISATS; CDR2 reads ISYDGTV (reference sequence). CDR3 sequence reads: CASWEPIYYKKLF. The CDR3 bases are TGTGCCTCGTGGGAGCCCATTTATTATAAGAAACTCTTT.

This clone was counted many times. A single base separates this from a much larger clone, so it may be a read error. Other DNA sequences in the sample encode the same CDR3. The chain links TRGV3 to TRGJ1 or TRGJ2. Trimming took 1 base from V and 2 from J; bases not matched to a gene: 2. CDR1 VTNTFY and CDR2 YDVSTARD come from the germline V gene (reference sequence). This CDR3 is built from 13 residues. CDR3 sequence: CATWDRYYYKKLF. In DNA, the CDR3 is TGTGCCACCTGGGACAGATATTATTATAAGAAACTCTTT.

With regard to this clone: The protein given by TCRdb reflects a much larger clone and differs at residue 9 from this DNA's translation, likely from a read error; the protein shown is the DNA's translation. Called V gene: TRGV2; the J gene was not called. Germline-derived CDR1 and CDR2 are EGSNGY and YDSYNSKV. CDR3 length: 11 amino acids. Written as DNA, the CDR3 is TGTGCCACCTGGGAAGGCGGAAAGGAACTCTTT. This gives the protein CATWEGGKELF.

This clone was seen more than once but under ten times. The TCRdb protein comes from a much larger clone and disagrees with this DNA's translation at residue 6, likely due to a read error; the protein given here is derived from the DNA. J is TRGJ1 or TRGJ2 and V is TRGV9. Germline CDR1 and CDR2: GITISATS and ISYDGTV (reference sequence). This CDR3 region has 10 residues. V was clipped by 4 bases and J by 10 bases; unmatched bases: 4. CDR3 loop: CALWESKKLF. The CDR3 DNA reads TGTGCCTTGTGGGAAAGCAAGAAACTCTTT.

This clone was detected many times. With a far larger clone one base away, a read error is the likely cause. The same CDR3 is also encoded by other DNA sequences in this sample. J is TRGJP2 and V is TRGV9. The J gene, missing from TCRdb, was assigned here through DNA to germline matching. This CDR3 is 16 amino acids long. The germline CDR1 and CDR2 sequences are GITISATS and ISYDGTV (reference sequence). The CDR3 is CALWEVVGGSDWIKTF. As DNA, the CDR3 is TGTGCCCTGTGGGAGGTGGTTGGGGGTAGTGATTGGATCAAGACGTTT.

This clone has a handful of counts. This chain connects TRGV9 to TRGJ1 or TRGJ2. The J gene, absent from TCRdb, was called here by matching the DNA to germline. The CDR3 spans 16 residues. V shed 6 bases and J 3 bases; nucleotides not matched to a gene: 17. Germline assignment: CDR1 GITISATS and CDR2 ISYDGTV (reference sequence). CDR3 nucleotides: TGTGCCTTGTGGAGGTGGAAGGTACCGGCTTATTATAAGAAACTCTTT. The encoded protein is CALWRWKVPAYYKKLF.

This clone has a count of ten or more. TCRdb's listed protein matches a much larger clone and diverges from this DNA's translation at residue 7, likely through a read error; the protein shown comes from the DNA. J gene calling gave no result, while the V gene is TRGV9. The CDR3 is 12 residues long. The germline V gene has CDR1 GITISATS and CDR2 ISYDGTV (reference sequence). CDR3 sequence (DNA): TGTGCCTTGTGGGACCTGGAAAATGGGGGGCTCTTT. Translating it yields CALWDLENGGLF.

This clone was observed at least ten times. TCRdb's protein and the translated DNA diverge at residue 7; the protein reported here is the translation of the DNA. This chain links TRGV3 with TRGJ1 or TRGJ2. The CDR3 length is 13 residues. V lost 5 bases, J lost 3 bases, and 7 bases stayed unmatched. The germline V gene encodes CDR1 VTNTFY and CDR2 YDVSTARD (reference sequence). CDR3 amino acids: CATWGSCYYKKLF. In DNA form, the CDR3 reads TGTGCCACCTGGGGTTCCTGTTATTATAAGAAACTCTTT.

There are many counts of this clone. The chain joins TRGV3 to TRGJ1 or TRGJ2. J gave up 12 bases and V 6 bases, and 8 bases lay outside the gene matches. The CDR3 contains 10 residues. Germline loops: CDR1 VTNTFY, CDR2 YDVSTARD (reference sequence). CDR3 nucleotides: TGTGCCACCTGGTTCGGGAGGAAACTCTTT. Residues: CATWFGRKLF.

This clone has ten or more counts. This rearrangement joins TRGV4 to TRGJ1 or TRGJ2. The CDR3 has 11 amino acids. After removal of 0 bases from V and 12 bases from J, the junction contained 5 bases not matched to a gene. Germline CDR1 and CDR2: EGSTGY and YDSYTSSV. In DNA form, the CDR3 reads TGTGCCACCTGGGATGGGTCTGTGAAACTCTTT. The encoded protein is CATWDGSVKLF.

This clone is deemed medium-sized (0.01 to 0.1%). Within the sample, other DNA sequences also encode this same CDR3. The chain links TRGV2 to TRGJ1 or TRGJ2. V was clipped by 0 bases and J by 2 bases; unmatched bases: 4. Germline CDR1 reads EGSNGY; CDR2 reads YDSYNSKV. The CDR3 is made up of 14 amino acids. This CDR3 reads CATWDGFYYYKKLF. For the CDR3, the DNA is TGTGCCACCTGGGACGGGTTCTATTATTATAAGAAACTCTTT.

Details on this clone: TCRdb pairs this DNA with a much larger clone's protein that differs at residue 8, likely a read error; the protein shown was translated from the DNA. The V and J genes are TRGV4 and TRGJ1 or TRGJ2. The CDR3 runs to 11 residues. Germline V lookup: CDR1 EGSTGY, CDR2 YDSYTSSV. The V and J ends lost 0 bases and 12 bases, in that order; junction bases with no gene match: 5. The CDR3 sequence is CATWDGVRKLF. CDR3 in DNA: TGTGCCACCTGGGATGGGGTCAGGAAACTCTTT.

This clone was observed a handful of times. A far larger clone is off by one base, so a read error is likely. The sample holds other DNA sequences that translate to the same CDR3. The chain carries TRGV4 and TRGJ1 or TRGJ2. The J gene comes from matching the DNA to germline here; TCRdb lacks it. Germline V gene lookup returns CDR1 EGSTGY and CDR2 YDSYTSSV. The CDR3 spans 11 residues. DNA of the CDR3: TGTGCCACATGGGATCCGGATAAGAAACTCTTT. Translated: CATWDPDKKLF.

This clone was recorded a few times. The TCRdb protein comes from a much larger clone and disagrees with this DNA's translation at residue 5, likely due to a read error; the protein given here is derived from the DNA. CDR3 region: CALWHVSRQELGKKIKVF. DNA of the CDR3: TGTGCCTTGTGGCATGTGAGCCGGCAAGAGTTGGGCAAAAAAATCAAGGTATTT. The chain carries TRGV9 and TRGJP. The J gene, absent from TCRdb, was called here by matching the DNA to germline. Germline CDR1 reads GITISATS; CDR2 reads ISYDGTV (reference sequence). Trimming at V came to 6 bases and at J to 2 bases, leaving 10 bases not matched to a gene. There are 18 residues in the CDR3.